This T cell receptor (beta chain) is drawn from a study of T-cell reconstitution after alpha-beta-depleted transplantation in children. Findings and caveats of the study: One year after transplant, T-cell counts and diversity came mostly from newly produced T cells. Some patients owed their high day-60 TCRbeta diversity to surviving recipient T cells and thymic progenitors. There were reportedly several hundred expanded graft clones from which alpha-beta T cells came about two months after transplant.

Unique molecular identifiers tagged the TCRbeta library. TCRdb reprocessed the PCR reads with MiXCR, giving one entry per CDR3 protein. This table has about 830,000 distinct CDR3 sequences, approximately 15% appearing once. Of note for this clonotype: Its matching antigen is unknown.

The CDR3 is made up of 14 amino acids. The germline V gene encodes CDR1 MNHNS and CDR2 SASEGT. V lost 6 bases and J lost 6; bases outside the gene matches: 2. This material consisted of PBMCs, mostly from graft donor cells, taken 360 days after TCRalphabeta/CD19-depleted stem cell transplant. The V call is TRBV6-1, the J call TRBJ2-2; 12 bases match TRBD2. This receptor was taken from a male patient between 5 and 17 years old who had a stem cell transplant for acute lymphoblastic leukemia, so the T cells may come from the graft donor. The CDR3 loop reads CASRTSGRSGELFF. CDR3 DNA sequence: TGTGCCAGCAGGACTAGCGGGAGATCCGGGGAGCTGTTTTTT.